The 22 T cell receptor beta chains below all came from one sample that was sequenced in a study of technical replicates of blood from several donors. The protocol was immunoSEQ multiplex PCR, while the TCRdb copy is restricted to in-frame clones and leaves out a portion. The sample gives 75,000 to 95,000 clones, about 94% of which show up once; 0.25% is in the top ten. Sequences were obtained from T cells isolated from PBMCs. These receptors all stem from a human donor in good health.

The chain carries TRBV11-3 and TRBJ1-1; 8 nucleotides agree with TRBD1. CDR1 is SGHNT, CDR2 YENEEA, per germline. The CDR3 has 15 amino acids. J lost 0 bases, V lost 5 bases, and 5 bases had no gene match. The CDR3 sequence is CASSPPDRVNTEAFF. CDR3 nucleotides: TGTGCCAGCAGCCCCCCGGACAGGGTGAACACTGAAGCTTTCTTT.

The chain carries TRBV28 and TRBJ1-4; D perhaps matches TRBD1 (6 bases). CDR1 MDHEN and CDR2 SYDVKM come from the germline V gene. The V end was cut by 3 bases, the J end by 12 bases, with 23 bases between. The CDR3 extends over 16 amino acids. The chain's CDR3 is CASSFSTGTSIRELFF. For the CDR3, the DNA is TGTGCCAGCAGTTTCTCAACCGGGACATCCATAAGGGAACTGTTTTTT.

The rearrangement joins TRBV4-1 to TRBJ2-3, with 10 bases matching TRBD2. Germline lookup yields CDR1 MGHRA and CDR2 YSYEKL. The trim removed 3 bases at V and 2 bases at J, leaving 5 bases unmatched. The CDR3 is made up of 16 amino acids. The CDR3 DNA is TGCGCCAGCAGCCACTTGGGACTAGCGCCCACAGATACGCAGTATTTT. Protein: CASSHLGLAPTDTQYF.

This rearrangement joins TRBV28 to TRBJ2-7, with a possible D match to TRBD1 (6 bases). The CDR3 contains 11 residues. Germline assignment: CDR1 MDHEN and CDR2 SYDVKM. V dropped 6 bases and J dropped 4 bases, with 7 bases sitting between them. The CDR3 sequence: CASSGQYEQYF. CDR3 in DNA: TGTGCCAGCAGCGGACAGTACGAGCAGTACTTC.

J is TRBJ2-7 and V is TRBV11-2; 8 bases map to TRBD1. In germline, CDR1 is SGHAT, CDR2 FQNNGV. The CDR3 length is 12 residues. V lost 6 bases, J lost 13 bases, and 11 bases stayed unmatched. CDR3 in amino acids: CASRDRDRRIYF. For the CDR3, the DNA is TGTGCCAGCAGGGACCGGGACAGGCGAATATACTTC.

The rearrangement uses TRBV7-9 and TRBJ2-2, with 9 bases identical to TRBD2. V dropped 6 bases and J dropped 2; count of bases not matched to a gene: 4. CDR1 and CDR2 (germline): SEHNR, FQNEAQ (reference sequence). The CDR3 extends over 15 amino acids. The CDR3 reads CASSRSGSNTGELFF. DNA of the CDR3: TGTGCCAGCAGTCGTAGCGGGAGTAACACCGGGGAGCTGTTTTTT.

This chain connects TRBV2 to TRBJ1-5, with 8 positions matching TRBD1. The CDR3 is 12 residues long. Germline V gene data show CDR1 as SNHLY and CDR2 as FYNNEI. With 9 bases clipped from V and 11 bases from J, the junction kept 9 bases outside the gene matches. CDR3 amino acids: CASRTGTEAQHF. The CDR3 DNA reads TGTGCCAGTCGGACAGGGACGGAGGCCCAGCATTTT.

CDR3: CASRYTPAGGLTDTQYF. The CDR3 bases are TGTGCCAGCAGATACACCCCAGCAGGGGGCTTAACAGATACGCAGTATTTT. This chain joins TRBV27 and TRBJ2-3; 8 bases are shared with TRBD1. The V gene end was trimmed by 6 bases and the J gene end by 3 bases; junction bases not matched to a gene: 14. CDR1 is MNHEY and CDR2 is SMNVEV in the germline V gene (reference sequence). This CDR3 spans 17 amino acids.

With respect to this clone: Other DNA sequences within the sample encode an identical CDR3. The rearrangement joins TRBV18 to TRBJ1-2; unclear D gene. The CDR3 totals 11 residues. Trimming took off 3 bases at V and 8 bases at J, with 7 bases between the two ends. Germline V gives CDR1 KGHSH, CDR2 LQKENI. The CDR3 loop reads CASSPGGGYTF. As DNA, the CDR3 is TGTGCCAGCTCACCTGGAGGGGGCTACACCTTC.

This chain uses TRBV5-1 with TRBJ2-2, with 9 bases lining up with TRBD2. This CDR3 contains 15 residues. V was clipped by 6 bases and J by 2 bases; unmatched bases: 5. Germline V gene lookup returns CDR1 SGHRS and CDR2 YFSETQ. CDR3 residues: CASMSGRKNTGELFF. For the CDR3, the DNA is TGCGCCAGCATGAGCGGGAGGAAAAACACCGGGGAGCTGTTTTTT.

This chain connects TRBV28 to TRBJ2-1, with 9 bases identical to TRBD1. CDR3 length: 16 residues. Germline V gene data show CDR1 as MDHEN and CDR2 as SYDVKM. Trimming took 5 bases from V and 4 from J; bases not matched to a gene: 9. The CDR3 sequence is CASSAVPGQGYNEQFF. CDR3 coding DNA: TGTGCCAGCAGTGCGGTCCCGGGACAGGGATACAATGAGCAGTTCTTC. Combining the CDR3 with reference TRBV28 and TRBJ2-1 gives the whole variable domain DVKVTQSSRYLVKRTGEKVFLECVQDMDHENMFWYRQDPGLGLRLIYFSYDVKMKEKGDIPEGYSVSREKKERFSLILESASTNQTSMYLCASSAVPGQGYNEQFFGPGTRLTVL.

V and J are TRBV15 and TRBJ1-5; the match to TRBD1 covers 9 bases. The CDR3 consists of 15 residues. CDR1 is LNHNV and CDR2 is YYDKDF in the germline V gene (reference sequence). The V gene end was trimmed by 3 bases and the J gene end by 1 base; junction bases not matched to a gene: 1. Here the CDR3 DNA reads TGTGCCACCAGCAGGACAGGGGGGAGCAATCAGCCCCAGCATTTT. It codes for CATSRTGGSNQPQHF.

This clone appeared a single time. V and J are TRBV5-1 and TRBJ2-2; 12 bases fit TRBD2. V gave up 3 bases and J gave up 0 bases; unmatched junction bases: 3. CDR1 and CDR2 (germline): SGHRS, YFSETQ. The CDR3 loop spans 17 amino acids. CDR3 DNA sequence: TGCGCCAGCAGCTCCCTAGCGGGGGGGACGAACACCGGGGAGCTGTTTTTT. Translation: CASSSLAGGTNTGELFF.

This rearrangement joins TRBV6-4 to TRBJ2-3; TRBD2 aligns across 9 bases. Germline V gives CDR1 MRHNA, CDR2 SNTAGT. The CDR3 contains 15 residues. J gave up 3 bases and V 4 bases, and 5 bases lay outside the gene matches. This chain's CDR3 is CASSARAGGTDTQYF. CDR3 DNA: TGTGCCAGCAGTGCCCGAGCGGGGGGTACAGATACGCAGTATTTT.

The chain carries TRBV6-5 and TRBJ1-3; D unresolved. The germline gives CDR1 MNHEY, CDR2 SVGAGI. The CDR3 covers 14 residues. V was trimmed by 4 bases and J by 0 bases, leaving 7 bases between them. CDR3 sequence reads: CASSSGNSGNTIYF. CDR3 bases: TGTGCCAGCAGTTCGGGAAACTCTGGAAACACCATATATTTT.

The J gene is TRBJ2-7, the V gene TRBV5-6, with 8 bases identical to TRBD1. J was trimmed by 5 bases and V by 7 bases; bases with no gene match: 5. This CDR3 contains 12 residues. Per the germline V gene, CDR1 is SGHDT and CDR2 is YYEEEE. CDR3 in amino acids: CASRQGFHEQYF. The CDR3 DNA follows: TGTGCCAGCCGACAGGGGTTCCACGAGCAGTACTTC.

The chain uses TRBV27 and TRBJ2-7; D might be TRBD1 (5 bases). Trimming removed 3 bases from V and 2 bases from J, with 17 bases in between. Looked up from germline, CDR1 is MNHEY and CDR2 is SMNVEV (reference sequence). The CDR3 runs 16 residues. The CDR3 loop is CASSFKGHLSTYEQYF. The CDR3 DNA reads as TGTGCCAGCAGTTTTAAGGGGCACCTCTCCACCTACGAGCAGTACTTC.

CDR3 DNA: TGCGCCAGCAGCTTCGGGACAGACACTGAAGCTTTCTTT. Its protein product is CASSFGTDTEAFF. This sequence joins TRBV5-1 and TRBJ1-1; 7 bases match TRBD1. J was trimmed by 3 bases and V by 2 bases; bases with no gene match: 1. Germline values: CDR1 SGHRS, CDR2 YFSETQ. This CDR3 contains 13 residues.

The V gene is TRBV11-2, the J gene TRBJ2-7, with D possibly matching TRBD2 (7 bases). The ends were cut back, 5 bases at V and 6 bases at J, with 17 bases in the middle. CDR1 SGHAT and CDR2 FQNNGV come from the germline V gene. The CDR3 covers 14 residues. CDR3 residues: CASSVGGVAGEQYF. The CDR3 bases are TGTGCCAGCAGCGTAGGGGGGGTGGCAGGCGAGCAGTACTTC.

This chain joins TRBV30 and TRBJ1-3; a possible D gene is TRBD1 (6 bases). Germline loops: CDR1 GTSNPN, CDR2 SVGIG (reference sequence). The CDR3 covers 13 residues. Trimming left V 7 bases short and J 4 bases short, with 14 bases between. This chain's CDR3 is CASGRGSGNTIYF. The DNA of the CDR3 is TGTGCCTCTGGGAGGGGGTCGGGAAACACCATATATTTT.

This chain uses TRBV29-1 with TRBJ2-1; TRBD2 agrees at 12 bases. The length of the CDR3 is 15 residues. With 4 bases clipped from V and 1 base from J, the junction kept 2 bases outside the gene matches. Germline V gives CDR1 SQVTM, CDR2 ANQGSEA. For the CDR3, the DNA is TGCAGCGTTGTAACTAGCGGGAGGTCCTACAATGAGCAGTTCTTC. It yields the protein CSVVTSGRSYNEQFF.

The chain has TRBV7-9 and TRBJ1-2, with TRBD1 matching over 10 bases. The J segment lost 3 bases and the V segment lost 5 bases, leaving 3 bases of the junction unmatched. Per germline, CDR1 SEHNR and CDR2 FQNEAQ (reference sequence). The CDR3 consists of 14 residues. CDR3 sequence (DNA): TGTGCCAGCAGCCCCGACAGGGGGCACTATGGCTACACCTTC. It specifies CASSPDRGHYGYTF.